These 29 T cell receptor beta chains came from one sample sequenced in a study of regulatory and conventional T cells in RAG deficiency. The table came from immunoSEQ multiplex PCR; TCRdb's copy has only in-frame clones and leaves some out. The table records 34,000 or so clones, around 89% of them present only once. This sample also appeared in a second study, on regulatory T cells. That report adds: Primers: 52 TRBV forward and 13 TRBJ reverse.

The sample consisted of CD8+ T cells sorted from blood. These receptors all stem from a human donor in good health.

The rearrangement uses TRBV15 and TRBJ2-1; D gene uncertain. This CDR3 is built from 11 residues. Germline V gene sequence: CDR1 LNHNV, CDR2 YYDKDF (reference sequence). V lost 8 bases and J 2 bases, leaving 4 bases between the germline ends. The CDR3 loop is CATAAYNEQFF. DNA for the CDR3: TGTGCCACCGCGGCCTACAATGAGCAGTTCTTC.

The V gene is TRBV7-2, the J gene TRBJ2-3; possibly TRBD1 for D (5 bases). Germline V gene lookup returns CDR1 SGHTA and CDR2 FQGNSA. The ends were cut back, 2 bases at V and 3 bases at J, with 21 bases in the middle. This CDR3 is built from 18 residues. The CDR3 nucleotides read TGTGCCAGCAGCTTATTGACACAAACCGGAAGGGGTACAGATACGCAGTATTTT. Its protein is CASSLLTQTGRGTDTQYF.

The rearrangement links TRBV5-1 to TRBJ2-1; D possibly matches TRBD1 or TRBD2 (5 bases each). Germline lookup yields CDR1 SGHRS and CDR2 YFSETQ. The CDR3 runs to 14 residues. Trimming removed 5 bases at V and 3 bases at J, with 12 bases between. The CDR3 nucleotides are TGCGCCAGCAGGGGGGACCCGAGCTACAATGAGCAGTTCTTC. Its translation is CASRGDPSYNEQFF.

The gene calls are TRBV4-2 and TRBJ1-3, with D unresolved. CDR1 LGHNA and CDR2 YNFKEQ come from the germline V gene. V lost 0 bases to trimming and J lost 8 bases, with 8 bases between them. The CDR3 has 13 amino acids. CDR3 residues: CASSQDFGDTIYF. CDR3 sequence (DNA): TGTGCCAGCAGCCAAGATTTCGGGGACACCATATATTTT.

V is TRBV5-1 and J is TRBJ2-7; D is uncertain. V gave up 1 base and J gave up 3 bases, with 14 bases separating them. The germline gives CDR1 SGHRS, CDR2 YFSETQ. The CDR3 consists of 15 residues. Written as DNA, the CDR3 is TGCGCCAGCAGCTTGACGACCGGGTCCAACTACGAGCAGTACTTC. It yields the protein CASSLTTGSNYEQYF.

This clone showed up just a few times. This chain links TRBV7-9 with TRBJ2-7, with a weak D call TRBD1 (6 bases). This CDR3 spans 13 amino acids. Germline assignment: CDR1 SEHNR and CDR2 FQNEAQ (reference sequence). Trimming cost V 0 bases and J 5 bases, with 8 bases left between them. CDR3 protein: CASSLAAGDEQYF. For the CDR3, the DNA is TGTGCCAGCAGCTTAGCGGCAGGGGACGAGCAGTACTTC.

The V and J genes are TRBV11-2 and TRBJ1-2; 9 bases map to TRBD1. V trimming: 2 bases; J trimming: 6 bases; junction bases outside the gene matches: 13. In germline, CDR1 is SGHAT, CDR2 FQNNGV. The CDR3 contains 17 residues. The CDR3 sequence is CASSLFVGPGQGDGYTF. The CDR3 DNA reads TGTGCCAGCAGCTTATTTGTGGGACCGGGACAGGGTGATGGCTACACCTTC.

The CDR3 sequence is CASSGGSPGLQETQYF. The DNA of the CDR3 is TGTGCCAGCAGTGGGGGGAGTCCGGGACTACAAGAGACCCAGTACTTC. V and J are TRBV2 and TRBJ2-5, with 7 bases lining up with TRBD2. Looked up from germline, CDR1 is SNHLY and CDR2 is FYNNEI. CDR3 length equals 16 residues. After removal of 4 bases from V and 2 bases from J, the junction contained 10 bases not matched to a gene.

This CDR3 is CASSATGTSGVDTQYF. The CDR3 DNA sequence: TGTGCCAGCAGTGCTACCGGGACTAGCGGCGTTGATACGCAGTATTTT. V is TRBV6-1 and J is TRBJ2-3, with 11 bases matching TRBD2. The germline gives CDR1 MNHNS, CDR2 SASEGT. This CDR3 spans 16 amino acids. Trimming cost V 4 bases and J 6 bases; bases outside gene matches: 9.

This chain uses TRBV29-1 with TRBJ1-1; the D gene is possibly TRBD1 (5 bases). Germline CDR1 is SQVTM and CDR2 is ANQGSEA. The CDR3 is 12 residues long. V lost 7 bases and J lost 8, with 17 bases in between. The CDR3 region has the DNA TGCAGCGCCCGGGGGGGATTCGAAGAAGCTTTCTTT. Its translation is CSARGGFEEAFF.

This chain joins TRBV11-2 and TRBJ1-1; unclear D gene. The CDR3 loop spans 14 amino acids. Germline CDR1 and CDR2: SGHAT and FQNNGV. Trimming shortened V by 0 bases and J by 1 base, and 6 bases separated the two germline ends. CDR3 in DNA: TGTGCCAGCAGCTTAGATGTCCCGAACACTGAAGCTTTCTTT. Translating gives CASSLDVPNTEAFF.

This chain uses TRBV27 with TRBJ1-1; D gene uncertain. Germline V CDR1 and CDR2: MNHEY, SMNVEV (reference sequence). This CDR3 has 14 amino acids. The V end was cut by 0 bases, the J end by 3 bases, with 8 bases between. CDR3 coding DNA: TGTGCCAGCAGTTTATCATCAGGAGACACTGAAGCTTTCTTT. It yields the protein CASSLSSGDTEAFF.

The genes are TRBV2 and TRBJ2-7; D call uncertain. From germline, CDR1 is SNHLY and CDR2 FYNNEI. The CDR3 covers 10 residues. Between the trimmed V and J ends, which lost 4 bases and 6 bases, there was a span of 4 bases. CDR3 nucleotides: TGTGCCAGCAGTGGGGTCGAGCAGTACTTC. Protein: CASSGVEQYF.

The rearrangement uses TRBV6-5 and TRBJ2-2; maybe TRBD1 (5 bases). V was clipped by 6 bases and J by 7 bases, with 12 bases between them. The CDR3 runs to 13 residues. The germline CDR1 and CDR2 sequences are MNHEY and SVGAGI. The CDR3 DNA follows: TGTGCCAGCAGGGAAAGGACATTCGGGGAGCTGTTTTTT. Translation gives CASRERTFGELFF.

Here the CDR3 DNA reads TGTGCCAGCAGCTTACTCGGGACTGAAGCTTTCTTT. As protein: CASSLLGTEAFF. V is TRBV11-2 and J is TRBJ1-1; no clear D gene. Trimming stripped 2 bases from V and 5 bases from J, with 6 bases between. In germline, CDR1 is SGHAT, CDR2 FQNNGV. This CDR3 region has 12 residues.

This chain joins TRBV5-6 and TRBJ1-2; D remains unclear. The CDR3 extends over 16 amino acids. V was pared by 1 base and J by 6 bases, with 19 bases between. Per the germline V gene, CDR1 is SGHDT and CDR2 is YYEEEE. CDR3 bases: TGTGCCAGCAGCTTGTATATGTCGGGGATGTCTGATGGCTACACCTTC. Protein: CASSLYMSGMSDGYTF. Drawing the rest from reference TRBV5-6 and TRBJ1-2, the complete variable domain is DAGVTQSPTHLIKTRGQQVTLRCSPKSGHDTVSWYQQALGQGPQFIFQYYEEEERQRGNFPDRFSGHQFPNYSSELNVNALLLGDSALYLCASSLYMSGMSDGYTFGSGTRLTVV.

This clone appeared a few times. The rearrangement links TRBV30 to TRBJ1-2, with D possibly TRBD1 on 6 matching bases. Germline V gene data show CDR1 as GTSNPN and CDR2 as SVGIG (reference sequence). The ends were cut back, 7 bases at V and 7 bases at J, with 16 bases in the middle. This CDR3 is built from 12 residues. Here the CDR3 reads CASDSLAGGYTF. DNA for the CDR3: TGTGCCTCGGACAGCTTGGCTGGTGGCTACACCTTC.

The rearrangement links TRBV30 to TRBJ2-7; no firm D call. With 0 bases removed from V and 6 bases from J, the gap between germline ends came to 6 bases. Germline V gene data show CDR1 as GTSNPN and CDR2 as SVGIG (reference sequence). The CDR3 consists of 11 residues. The CDR3 DNA reads TGTGCCTGGAGTGTGGTTGGCGAGCAGTACTTC. Translated, it gives CAWSVVGEQYF.

The genes are TRBV5-6 and TRBJ2-5, with D perhaps matching TRBD2 (6 bases). Trimming removed 2 bases at V and 6 bases at J, with 8 bases between. The CDR3 extends over 12 amino acids. Germline values: CDR1 SGHDT, CDR2 YYEEEE. DNA for the CDR3: TGTGCCAGCAGCTTCGGGGGAAAGACCCAGTACTTC. Encoded protein: CASSFGGKTQYF.

V gene TRBV9 combines with J gene TRBJ2-7, with 12 bases identical to TRBD2. J gave up 1 base and V 0 bases, and 2 bases lay outside the gene matches. Looked up from germline, CDR1 is SGDLS and CDR2 is YYNGEE. The CDR3 totals 16 residues. The CDR3 bases are TGTGCCAGCAGCGTAGGGGGACTAGCGGGTTCCTACGAGCAGTACTTC. Its protein is CASSVGGLAGSYEQYF.

V and J are TRBV5-4 and TRBJ1-2, with D unclear. This CDR3 contains 14 residues. Germline CDR1 SGHNT, CDR2 YYREEE (reference sequence). Trimming pared 4 bases from V and 1 base from J, leaving 11 bases between. The CDR3 loop is CASSDNRDNYGYTF. Here the CDR3 DNA reads TGTGCCAGCAGCGATAATCGGGATAACTATGGCTACACCTTC.

The V and J genes are TRBV5-1 and TRBJ1-2; D uncertain. V lost 4 bases to trimming and J lost 0 bases, with 13 bases between them. The CDR3 totals 15 residues. CDR1 and CDR2 from the germline V gene are SGHRS and YFSETQ. The CDR3: CASSPLSSSNYGYTF. CDR3 sequence (DNA): TGCGCCAGCAGCCCCTTGTCGTCCTCTAACTATGGCTACACCTTC. Full variable domain (outside the CDR3, taken from reference TRBV5-1 and TRBJ1-2): KAGVTQTPRYLIKTRGQQVTLSCSPISGHRSVSWYQQTPGQGLQFLFEYFSETQRNKGNFPGRFSGRQFSNSRSEMNVSTLELGDSALYLCASSPLSSSNYGYTFGSGTRLTVV.

The chain joins TRBV7-6 to TRBJ2-1; no definite D call. CDR3 length equals 11 residues. In germline, CDR1 is SGHVS, CDR2 FNYEAQ. Trimming pared 4 bases from V and 8 bases from J, leaving 6 bases between. The CDR3 sequence is CASSSFDEQFF. As DNA, the CDR3 is TGTGCCAGCAGCTCGTTCGATGAGCAGTTCTTC.

CDR3 residues: CASSPSGGGEQYF. CDR3 in DNA: TGTGCCAGTTCCCCTAGCGGGGGAGGCGAGCAGTACTTC. The V gene is TRBV19, the J gene TRBJ2-7; 10 bases line up with TRBD2. The ends lost 8 bases at V and 6 bases at J; junction bases unmatched: 7. The CDR3 runs to 13 residues. The germline V gene has CDR1 LNHDA and CDR2 SQIVND (reference sequence).

V and J are TRBV28 and TRBJ2-4; 9 bases align to TRBD1. Germline V CDR1 and CDR2: MDHEN, SYDVKM. Losses at the gene ends were 5 bases for V and 7 bases for J; bases not matched to a gene: 6. The CDR3 is 14 amino acids. CDR3 loop: CASSHTGGPNIQYF. The CDR3 region has the DNA TGTGCCAGCAGTCACACAGGGGGCCCCAACATTCAGTACTTC.

The rearrangement uses TRBV7-2 and TRBJ1-1; D perhaps matches TRBD1 (5 bases). The CDR3 is made up of 14 amino acids. Germline CDR1 and CDR2: SGHTA and FQGNSA. V shed 1 base and J shed 5 bases, with 11 bases lying between them. CDR3 DNA sequence: TGTGCCAGCAGCTTAGATGGGGCAGCGACTGAAGCTTTCTTT. As protein: CASSLDGAATEAFF.

The CDR3 nucleotides are TGTGCCAGCTATAAGGTGGCAGTCAACACTGAAGCTTTCTTT. It specifies CASYKVAVNTEAFF. The V call is TRBV2, the J call TRBJ1-1, with D unresolved. V was pared by 8 bases and J by 2 bases, with 15 bases between. Germline V gives CDR1 SNHLY, CDR2 FYNNEI. This CDR3 is built from 14 residues.

Only one count was recorded for this clone. J is TRBJ1-2 and V is TRBV29-1; D not certain. V was clipped by 6 bases and J by 0 bases, with 11 bases between them. The V gene's germline CDR1 is SQVTM and CDR2 ANQGSEA. CDR3 length: 13 amino acids. CDR3 in DNA: TGCAGCGTGTGGGAGGGTACTAACTATGGCTACACCTTC. As protein: CSVWEGTNYGYTF.

This clone has only one observation. The CDR3 spells CASSYEGGRGTEAFF. CDR3 sequence (DNA): TGTGCCAGCAGTTACGAGGGGGGGCGAGGCACTGAAGCTTTCTTT. This chain joins TRBV6-5 and TRBJ1-1; the D gene is possibly TRBD1 (6 bases). The CDR3 consists of 15 residues. Trimming removed 2 bases from V and 4 bases from J, with 14 bases in between. Germline-derived CDR1 and CDR2 are MNHEY and SVGAGI.